The 18 T cell receptor beta chains below come from one sample, sequenced in a study of blood T cell repertoires in COVID-19. The repertoire was sequenced with immunoSEQ multiplex PCR; TCRdb's copy has only in-frame clones and lacks some. The repertoire consists of about 140,000 clones, with 75% to 90% occurring once and the leading ten covering approximately 10%. The material sequenced was peripheral blood. These receptors were collected from a man aged 60-69 years with active or convalescent COVID-19.

The genes are TRBV3-1 (or the pseudogene TRBV3-2) and TRBJ2-7, with D maybe TRBD1 (6 bases). The CDR3 has 15 residues. The germline V gene encodes CDR1 LGHDT and CDR2 YNNKEL (reference sequence). V lost 1 base and J 4 bases, leaving 14 bases between the germline ends. The CDR3 protein is CASSQVATGRYEQYF. The CDR3 region has the DNA TGTGCCAGCAGCCAAGTTGCCACAGGGAGATACGAGCAGTACTTC.

The gene calls are TRBV5-4 and TRBJ1-4; 9 nucleotides align to TRBD1. The junction had 3 bases not matched to a gene; V was cut back by 0 bases and J by 3 bases. CDR3 size: 16 residues. Germline CDR1 reads SGHNT; CDR2 reads YYREEE (reference sequence). CDR3 DNA sequence: TGTGCCAGCAGCTTGGACAGGGGGCGGTCTAATGAAAAACTGTTTTTT. Encoded protein: CASSLDRGRSNEKLFF.

CDR3 sequence: CASSIGLMDRETQYF. The CDR3 region has the DNA TGTGCCAGTAGTATAGGGTTAATGGACAGAGAGACCCAGTACTTC. The chain employs TRBV19 and TRBJ2-5, with a tentative D call TRBD1 (6 bases). This CDR3 is built from 15 residues. Looked up from germline, CDR1 is LNHDA and CDR2 is SQIVND (reference sequence). V dropped 1 base and J dropped 4 bases, with 13 bases sitting between them.

This clone was seen a handful of times. The V gene is TRBV14, the J gene TRBJ2-3; 9 bases are shared with TRBD1. Germline lookup yields CDR1 SGHDN and CDR2 FVKESK. The CDR3 runs 18 residues. J lost 3 bases, V lost 6 bases, and 16 bases had no gene match. CDR3 nucleotide sequence: TGTGCCAGCAGTCCGCCAGGGACAGGGTTTTCGATGACAGATACGCAGTATTTT. The encoded protein is CASSPPGTGFSMTDTQYF.

The rearrangement links TRBV29-1 to TRBJ2-7, with TRBD2 matching 7 bases. The CDR3 runs to 15 residues. The germline CDR1 and CDR2 sequences are SQVTM and ANQGSEA. V lost 2 bases and J lost 2; bases outside the gene matches: 9. The CDR3 sequence: CSVEFGLAETYEQYF. CDR3 DNA: TGCAGCGTTGAATTTGGGCTAGCGGAGACCTACGAGCAGTACTTC.

The V and J genes are TRBV21-1 and TRBJ2-7; the listed D gene, TRBD2, was not tested against the DNA. TRBV21-1 is an annotated pseudogene. This CDR3 has 17 amino acids. DNA for the CDR3: TGTGCCAGCAGCAAAGCAAGTGGGCAGCGGAGAGGCGACGAGCAGTACTTC. Amino acids: CASSKASGQRRGDEQYF.

The chain employs TRBV30 and TRBJ1-2; D call uncertain. CDR3 length: 14 amino acids. Trimming left V 8 bases short and J 3 bases short, with 19 bases between. CDR1 and CDR2 from the germline V gene are GTSNPN and SVGIG (reference sequence). CDR3: CALWTGSLDYGYTF. Here the CDR3 DNA reads TGTGCCCTCTGGACTGGGAGTTTGGACTATGGCTACACCTTC.

A note on this clone: Distinct nucleotide sequences in the sample also encode this CDR3. The chain is built from TRBV18 and TRBJ1-5; weak D call: TRBD1 (5 bases). V lost 3 bases, J lost 1 base, and 7 bases lay in between. The CDR3 is made up of 14 amino acids. The germline CDR1 and CDR2 sequences are KGHSH and LQKENI. The CDR3 sequence: CASSPQGSNQPQHF. DNA for the CDR3: TGTGCCAGCTCACCCCAGGGAAGCAATCAGCCCCAGCATTTT.

The chain is built from TRBV7-2 and TRBJ2-3; a possible D gene is TRBD1 (5 bases). Germline V gene lookup returns CDR1 SGHTA and CDR2 FQGNSA. There are 14 residues in the CDR3. V was shortened by 5 bases and J by 7 bases, with 16 bases between the two germline ends. The CDR3 DNA follows: TGTGCCAGCAGCCCTCGGCAGGGTAGGAATACGCAGTATTTT. It specifies CASSPRQGRNTQYF.

V usage is TRBV2 and J usage is TRBJ1-1, with 7 positions matching TRBD1. V dropped 6 bases and J dropped 1; count of bases not matched to a gene: 5. Per germline, CDR1 SNHLY and CDR2 FYNNEI. CDR3 length: 14 residues. The CDR3 here is CASSAGQANTEAFF. DNA for the CDR3: TGTGCCAGCAGCGCCGGACAGGCGAACACTGAAGCTTTCTTT.

The chain links TRBV24-1 to TRBJ2-3; possibly TRBD1 for D (5 bases). Trimming shortened V by 0 bases and J by 6 bases, and 15 bases separated the two germline ends. Germline CDR1 is KGHDR and CDR2 is SFDVKD. This CDR3 spans 16 amino acids. CDR3: CATSDLTPLGADTQYF. The CDR3 nucleotides read TGTGCCACCAGTGATTTGACCCCTCTTGGGGCTGATACGCAGTATTTT.

This clone appeared a single time. This sequence joins TRBV6-5 and TRBJ2-7, with 13 bases that match TRBD2. The CDR3 covers 15 residues. V shed 7 bases and J 4 bases; nucleotides not matched to a gene: 7. Germline CDR1 is MNHEY and CDR2 is SVGAGI. Here the CDR3 DNA reads TGTGCCAGCAACCACCCGGGACTAGCGGGATACGAGCAGTACTTC. Translation gives CASNHPGLAGYEQYF.

The V call is TRBV7-2, the J call TRBJ1-4; TRBD1 agrees at 10 bases. J was trimmed by 4 bases and V by 5 bases; bases with no gene match: 4. The CDR3 is 15 amino acids. CDR1 is SGHTA and CDR2 is FQGNSA in the germline V gene. In DNA, the CDR3 is TGTGCCAGCAGCATAGGGACAGGGGTTAATGAAAAACTGTTTTTT. Its protein product is CASSIGTGVNEKLFF.

This clone was seen a single time. The chain joins TRBV9 to TRBJ1-2, with TRBD1 identical over 8 bases. The CDR3 length is 16 residues. J gave up 2 bases and V 0 bases, and 6 bases lay outside the gene matches. Germline-derived CDR1 and CDR2 are SGDLS and YYNGEE. The chain's CDR3 is CASSVGATGVNYGYTF. The DNA for the CDR3 is TGTGCCAGCAGCGTAGGAGCGACAGGGGTCAACTATGGCTACACCTTC.

The chain combines TRBV23-1 with TRBJ1-5, with TRBD1 identical over 9 bases. TRBV23-1 is given ORF status, its function remaining uncertain. J lost 3 bases, V lost 6 bases, and 6 bases had no gene match. CDR3 size: 15 residues. The DNA for the CDR3 is TGCGCCAGCAGACCCCGGACAGGGGACAATCAGCCCCAGCATTTT. Its protein is CASRPRTGDNQPQHF.

This chain joins TRBV5-1 and TRBJ2-7; 7 bases match TRBD2. The CDR3 has 14 residues. Trimming at V came to 4 bases and at J to 5 bases, leaving 9 bases not matched to a gene. CDR1 is SGHRS, CDR2 YFSETQ, per germline. CDR3: CASSLGRRRDEQYF. The CDR3, as DNA: TGCGCCAGCAGCCTCGGGAGGAGGAGAGACGAGCAGTACTTC.

The rearrangement links TRBV9 to TRBJ2-6; weak D call: TRBD1 (6 bases). Deletions cut 3 bases from V and 4 bases from J, with 11 bases between. The CDR3 extends over 15 amino acids. Germline V gene data show CDR1 as SGDLS and CDR2 as YYNGEE. The CDR3 is CASSAPGQGANVLTF. The CDR3 nucleotides are TGTGCCAGCAGCGCACCCGGACAGGGGGCCAACGTCCTGACTTTC.

This sequence joins TRBV6-5 and TRBJ2-5, with TRBD2 as a possible D gene (6 bases). The V gene lost 6 bases and the J gene lost 4 bases, with 12 bases spanning the gap. The CDR3 spans 13 residues. Per germline, CDR1 MNHEY and CDR2 SVGAGI. The CDR3 DNA follows: TGTGCCAGCAGACGAACCGGGGGAGAGACCCAGTACTTC. Its protein is CASRRTGGETQYF.